These 32 T cell receptor beta chains came from one sample sequenced in a study of cytomegalovirus exposure and HLA in healthy donors. A multiplex PCR was run with 60 Vbeta primers and 13 Jbeta primers. Method: immunoSEQ multiplex PCR; TCRdb's copy keeps in-frame clones and lacks some. The table includes about 200,000 clones, less than 85% detected once. The specimen sequenced was PBMCs. These receptor sequences come from a girl under 18 in good health and CMV-seropositive.

The chain joins TRBV6-1 to TRBJ1-2; a weak D match, TRBD1 (5 bases). The germline V gene encodes CDR1 MNHNS and CDR2 SASEGT. The CDR3 spans 14 residues. The V end lost 2 bases, the J end lost 0 bases, and 7 bases lay between the germline ends. This chain's CDR3 is CASSERGTNYGYTF. CDR3 sequence (DNA): TGTGCCAGCAGTGAAAGGGGAACTAACTATGGCTACACCTTC.

This clone was picked up a small number of times. The chain has TRBV25-1 and TRBJ1-4; tentative D call: TRBD1 (5 bases). Germline values: CDR1 MGHDK, CDR2 SYGVNS. This CDR3 has 14 residues. Between the trimmed V and J ends, which lost 7 bases and 2 bases, there was a span of 11 bases. The CDR3 DNA is TGTGCCAGCAATCGTCCAGGGACTAATGAAAAACTGTTTTTT. Translation gives CASNRPGTNEKLFF.

This clone showed up just once. The V and J genes are TRBV29-1 and TRBJ2-5; 7 bases are shared with TRBD1. This CDR3 has 12 residues. With 6 bases clipped from V and 5 bases from J, the junction kept 6 bases outside the gene matches. Germline assignment: CDR1 SQVTM and CDR2 ANQGSEA. The CDR3 DNA reads as TGCAGCGTGAACAGGGGTCAGGAGACCCAGTACTTC. The encoded protein is CSVNRGQETQYF.

V and J are TRBV4-3 and TRBJ2-7; TRBD2 matches 7 bases. CDR3 length: 16 amino acids. V shed 4 bases and J 2 bases; nucleotides not matched to a gene: 11. CDR1 and CDR2 from the germline V gene are LGHNA and YSLEER. The CDR3 bases are TGCGCCAGCAGCCCGGGGGGAGGGGACGGAGCCTACGAGCAGTACTTC. It is translated as CASSPGGGDGAYEQYF.

The chain employs TRBV10-2 and TRBJ1-1, with 11 nucleotides matching TRBD1. Germline trimming cut 2 bases from V and 0 bases from J; bases unmatched to any gene: 2. The V gene's germline CDR1 is WSHSY and CDR2 SAAADI. CDR3 length equals 16 residues. CDR3 sequence: CASSEGQGALNTEAFF. The CDR3 coding sequence is TGCGCCAGCAGTGAGGGACAGGGGGCTTTGAACACTGAAGCTTTCTTT.

The chain recombines TRBV29-1 with TRBJ2-7; maybe TRBD1 (6 bases). Trimming took 3 bases from V and 7 from J, leaving 13 bases between them. Germline-derived CDR1 and CDR2 are SQVTM and ANQGSEA. The CDR3 is made up of 12 amino acids. Written as DNA, the CDR3 is TGCAGCGTTGAGGTATCAGGGGTAGAGCAGTACTTC. Translated: CSVEVSGVEQYF.

The chain uses TRBV28 and TRBJ1-2, with TRBD1 matching 7 bases. V shed 10 bases and J 0 bases; nucleotides not matched to a gene: 8. The CDR3 is made up of 14 amino acids. Germline loops: CDR1 MDHEN, CDR2 SYDVKM. This CDR3 reads CATFSGTANYGYTF. The CDR3 region has the DNA TGTGCCACTTTTTCCGGGACAGCTAACTATGGCTACACCTTC.

The J gene is TRBJ2-7, the V gene TRBV5-4; D not certain. This CDR3 has 13 amino acids. The V gene's germline CDR1 is SGHNT and CDR2 YYREEE (reference sequence). V was cut by 4 bases and J by 0 bases, with 8 bases left in between. The CDR3 bases are TGTGCCAGCAGCCCCGAGAGCTCCTACGAGCAGTACTTC. Protein product: CASSPESSYEQYF.

The chain combines TRBV10-3 with TRBJ2-7; perhaps TRBD2 as D (6 bases). The germline V and J ends were trimmed by 4 bases and 1 base, with 14 bases remaining between them. CDR1 and CDR2 (germline): ENHRY, SYGVKD. The CDR3 length is 15 residues. This CDR3 is CAISGGLAGSYEQYF. The CDR3 nucleotides are TGTGCCATCAGTGGGGGACTTGCGGGGTCCTACGAGCAGTACTTC.

This chain joins TRBV9 and TRBJ2-2; weak D call: TRBD1 (6 bases). This CDR3 region has 14 residues. CDR1 and CDR2 (germline): SGDLS, YYNGEE. Trimming cost V 0 bases and J 3 bases, with 6 bases left between them. The CDR3 nucleotides are TGTGCCAGCAGCGTAGAGGGGGACACCGGGGAGCTGTTTTTT. Encoded protein: CASSVEGDTGELFF.

This clone was counted between two and nine times. This rearrangement joins TRBV5-1 to TRBJ1-6, with D possibly TRBD1 on 6 matching bases. The germline V and J ends were trimmed by 1 base and 9 bases, with 11 bases remaining between them. CDR1 SGHRS and CDR2 YFSETQ come from the germline V gene. The CDR3 runs 14 residues. The chain's CDR3 is CASSLQDSFSPLHF. As DNA, the CDR3 is TGCGCCAGCAGCTTGCAGGACAGTTTTTCACCCCTCCACTTT.

V gene TRBV18 combines with J gene TRBJ1-6, with a possible D match to TRBD1 (5 bases). With 3 bases removed from V and 7 bases from J, the gap between germline ends came to 16 bases. The CDR3 has 16 amino acids. The germline CDR1 and CDR2 sequences are KGHSH and LQKENI. This chain's CDR3 is CASSPRGNLDNSPLHF. CDR3 DNA: TGTGCCAGCTCACCGCGGGGGAATCTCGACAATTCACCCCTCCACTTT. Filled out from reference TRBV18 and TRBJ1-6, the complete variable domain reads NAGVMQNPRHLVRRRGQEARLRCSPMKGHSHVYWYRQLPEEGLKFMVYLQKENIIDESGMPKERFSAEFPKEGPSILRIQQVVRGDSAAYFCASSPRGNLDNSPLHFGNGTRLTVT.

The chain couples TRBV6-1 to TRBJ1-5; TRBD1 might be the D (6 bases). V shed 6 bases and J shed 1 base, with 13 bases lying between them. The germline V gene has CDR1 MNHNS and CDR2 SASEGT. The CDR3 contains 15 residues. As DNA, the CDR3 is TGTGCCAGCAGGCCGACAGGCCCCAGCAATCAGCCCCAGCATTTT. Its protein product is CASRPTGPSNQPQHF.

The chain is built from TRBV7-8 and TRBJ1-1, with D possibly matching TRBD1 (6 bases). CDR3 length equals 15 residues. Trimming left V 0 bases short and J 4 bases short, with 12 bases between. The germline V gene encodes CDR1 SGHVS and CDR2 FQNEAQ. CDR3 protein: CASSLAWGGSTEAFF. The CDR3 nucleotides read TGTGCCAGCAGCTTAGCTTGGGGGGGCAGCACTGAAGCTTTCTTT. Using reference TRBV7-8 and TRBJ1-1 for the parts outside the CDR3, the full variable domain is GAGVSQSPRYKVAKRGQDVALRCDPISGHVSLFWYQQALGQGPEFLTYFQNEAQLDKSGLPSDRFFAERPEGSVSTLKIQRTQQEDSAVYLCASSLAWGGSTEAFFGQGTRLTVV.

This sequence joins TRBV12-5 and TRBJ2-7; D call uncertain. This CDR3 comprises 12 residues. V shed 0 bases and J shed 5 bases, with 5 bases lying between them. Germline CDR1 LGHNT, CDR2 FRNRAP. The CDR3 sequence: CASGLVQNEQYF. The CDR3 nucleotides are TGTGCTAGTGGTTTGGTACAAAACGAGCAGTACTTC.

The chain employs TRBV25-1 and TRBJ2-7, with a possible D match to TRBD2 (5 bases). There are 11 residues in the CDR3. The ends were cut back, 7 bases at V and 3 bases at J, with 7 bases in the middle. Germline loops: CDR1 MGHDK, CDR2 SYGVNS. CDR3 bases: TGTGCCAGCACGGGGATCTACGAGCAGTACTTC. Encoded protein: CASTGIYEQYF.

This clone has a single count. The V gene is TRBV9, the J gene TRBJ2-3, with 8 nucleotides matching TRBD2. This CDR3 has 16 residues. V shed 1 base, J shed 0 bases, and the junction held 4 bases outside the gene matches. Germline CDR1 reads SGDLS; CDR2 reads YYNGEE. The CDR3 here is CASSVTGGASTDTQYF. For the CDR3, the DNA is TGTGCCAGCAGCGTAACCGGGGGGGCTAGCACAGATACGCAGTATTTT.

This clone was seen a handful of times. This sequence joins TRBV11-2 and TRBJ1-1; tentatively, D is TRBD1 (5 bases). The ends were cut back, 0 bases at V and 2 bases at J, with 13 bases in the middle. Germline assignment: CDR1 SGHAT and CDR2 FQNNGV. The CDR3 has 16 amino acids. CDR3 nucleotide sequence: TGTGCCAGCAGCTTAGAAGGCGGGGCCCTCAACACTGAAGCTTTCTTT. Translating gives CASSLEGGALNTEAFF.

This rearrangement joins TRBV6-1 to TRBJ2-2; D remains unclear. V shed 2 bases and J shed 5 bases, with 18 bases lying between them. CDR1 and CDR2 (germline): MNHNS, SASEGT. This CDR3 comprises 17 residues. The CDR3 loop reads CASSETPSLKRTGELFF. The CDR3 nucleotides are TGTGCCAGCAGTGAAACCCCGTCTCTCAAGAGGACCGGGGAGCTGTTTTTT.

This chain links TRBV27 with TRBJ1-1; D may be TRBD1 (6 bases). CDR1 is MNHEY and CDR2 is SMNVEV in the germline V gene (reference sequence). Trimming took 6 bases from V and 0 from J, leaving 8 bases between them. The CDR3 has 13 residues. CDR3 sequence (DNA): TGTGCCAGCAGGACAGGTATGAACACTGAAGCTTTCTTT. Translation: CASRTGMNTEAFF.

This rearrangement joins TRBV29-1 to TRBJ1-1; D perhaps matches TRBD1 (6 bases). CDR3 length: 13 amino acids. Germline loops: CDR1 SQVTM, CDR2 ANQGSEA. The V and J ends lost 4 bases and 3 bases respectively, with 12 bases between them. Here the CDR3 DNA reads TGCAGCGTTGCCCAGGACAGTTACACTGAAGCTTTCTTT. This gives the protein CSVAQDSYTEAFF.

The chain recombines TRBV11-3 with TRBJ2-7, with 7 bases fitting TRBD1. CDR3 length: 13 residues. Germline CDR1 is SGHNT and CDR2 is YENEEA. V trimming: 5 bases; J trimming: 6 bases; junction bases outside the gene matches: 7. The DNA of the CDR3 is TGTGCCAGCAGCCCCCCGACAGGGCTCGAGCAGTACTTC. This encodes CASSPPTGLEQYF.

The gene calls are TRBV14 and TRBJ1-4, with 8 nucleotides matching TRBD1. This CDR3 has 16 residues. CDR1 is SGHDN, CDR2 FVKESK, per germline. V shed 4 bases and J 7 bases; nucleotides not matched to a gene: 11. The CDR3 sequence: CASSRPVDREGEKLFF. CDR3 nucleotides: TGTGCCAGCAGCCGACCCGTGGACAGGGAGGGTGAAAAACTGTTTTTT.

This chain connects TRBV10-3 to TRBJ1-2, with D possibly TRBD1 on 5 matching bases. V was pared by 5 bases and J by 7 bases, with 17 bases between. This CDR3 contains 14 residues. Germline assignment: CDR1 ENHRY and CDR2 SYGVKD. The CDR3: CAISPGLISGGYTF. CDR3 DNA: TGTGCCATCAGTCCGGGACTCATCTCGGGTGGCTACACCTTC.

V gene TRBV7-2 combines with J gene TRBJ2-2, with 7 bases identical to TRBD1. Germline CDR1 SGHTA, CDR2 FQGNSA. V was clipped by 5 bases and J by 1 base; unmatched bases: 4. This CDR3 spans 15 amino acids. Written as DNA, the CDR3 is TGTGCCAGCAGCCGGGCAGGGGGGAACACCGGGGAGCTGTTTTTT. It codes for CASSRAGGNTGELFF.

The chain uses TRBV12-5 and TRBJ1-2; no firm D call. The CDR3 extends over 14 amino acids. V was shortened by 4 bases and J by 4 bases, with 13 bases between the two germline ends. Per germline, CDR1 LGHNT and CDR2 FRNRAP. CDR3 nucleotide sequence: TGTGCTAGTGGTTCTCCCCCGCTAGGCTATGGCTACACCTTC. This translates into CASGSPPLGYGYTF.

The chain uses TRBV15 and TRBJ2-2, with TRBD2 matching 14 bases. CDR1 is LNHNV and CDR2 is YYDKDF in the germline V gene (reference sequence). V shed 7 bases, J shed 7 bases, and the junction held 14 bases outside the gene matches. This CDR3 contains 18 residues. The CDR3 loop is CATNSEKLGLAGGGELFF. CDR3 nucleotides: TGTGCCACCAACTCGGAAAAACTTGGACTAGCGGGGGGCGGGGAGCTGTTTTTT.

The CDR3 loop reads CASSGGAGTGANYGYTF. The CDR3 region has the DNA TGTGCCAGCAGCGGTGGGGCTGGGACAGGGGCTAACTATGGCTACACCTTC. The genes are TRBV9 and TRBJ1-2; TRBD1 matches at 10 bases. Per the germline V gene, CDR1 is SGDLS and CDR2 is YYNGEE. This CDR3 is 17 amino acids long. V was clipped by 3 bases and J by 0 bases; unmatched bases: 8. Variable domain in full (rest from reference TRBV9 and TRBJ1-2): DSGVTQTPKHLITATGQRVTLRCSPRSGDLSVYWYQQSLDQGLQFLIQYYNGEERAKGNILERFSAQQFPDLHSELNLSSLELGDSALYFCASSGGAGTGANYGYTFGSGTRLTVV.

As for this clone: The sample holds other DNA sequences that translate to the same CDR3. The V gene is TRBV6-5, the J gene TRBJ2-2; 10 bases are shared with TRBD1. Per germline, CDR1 MNHEY and CDR2 SVGAGI. The junction had 3 bases not matched to a gene; V was cut back by 4 bases and J by 7 bases. CDR3 size: 14 residues. The CDR3: CASSFGTGVGELFF. The CDR3 DNA reads as TGTGCCAGCAGTTTCGGGACAGGGGTCGGGGAGCTGTTTTTT.

In the case of this clone: No conserved phenylalanine or tryptophan is present at the end of the CDR3, so a read error is the likely explanation. CDR3 loop: CASSLGDSMNTEAFS. The CDR3 DNA reads TGCGCCAGCAGCTTGGGGGACAGCATGAACACTGAAGCTTTCTCT. The V call is TRBV5-1, the J call TRBJ1-1; 7 nucleotides match TRBD1. The germline gives CDR1 SGHRS, CDR2 YFSETQ. The J segment lost 0 bases and the V segment lost 0 bases, leaving 2 bases of the junction unmatched. CDR3 length: 15 residues.

The rearrangement uses TRBV5-1 and TRBJ1-1; D not certain. Looked up from germline, CDR1 is SGHRS and CDR2 is YFSETQ. Deletions cut 4 bases from V and 5 bases from J, with 15 bases between. CDR3 length: 14 residues. The CDR3 reads CASSISVRGTEAFF. For the CDR3, the DNA is TGCGCCAGCAGCATTTCCGTACGAGGAACTGAAGCTTTCTTT.

The chain is built from TRBV5-8 and TRBJ1-5; tentative D call: TRBD1 (6 bases). The germline V gene has CDR1 SGHTS and CDR2 YDEGEE. The CDR3 is 17 residues long. Trimming took off 4 bases at V and 0 bases at J, with 17 bases between the two ends. The DNA of the CDR3 is TGTGCCAGCAGCACATCATACAGGGTCTATAGCAATCAGCCCCAGCATTTT. Translated, it gives CASSTSYRVYSNQPQHF.